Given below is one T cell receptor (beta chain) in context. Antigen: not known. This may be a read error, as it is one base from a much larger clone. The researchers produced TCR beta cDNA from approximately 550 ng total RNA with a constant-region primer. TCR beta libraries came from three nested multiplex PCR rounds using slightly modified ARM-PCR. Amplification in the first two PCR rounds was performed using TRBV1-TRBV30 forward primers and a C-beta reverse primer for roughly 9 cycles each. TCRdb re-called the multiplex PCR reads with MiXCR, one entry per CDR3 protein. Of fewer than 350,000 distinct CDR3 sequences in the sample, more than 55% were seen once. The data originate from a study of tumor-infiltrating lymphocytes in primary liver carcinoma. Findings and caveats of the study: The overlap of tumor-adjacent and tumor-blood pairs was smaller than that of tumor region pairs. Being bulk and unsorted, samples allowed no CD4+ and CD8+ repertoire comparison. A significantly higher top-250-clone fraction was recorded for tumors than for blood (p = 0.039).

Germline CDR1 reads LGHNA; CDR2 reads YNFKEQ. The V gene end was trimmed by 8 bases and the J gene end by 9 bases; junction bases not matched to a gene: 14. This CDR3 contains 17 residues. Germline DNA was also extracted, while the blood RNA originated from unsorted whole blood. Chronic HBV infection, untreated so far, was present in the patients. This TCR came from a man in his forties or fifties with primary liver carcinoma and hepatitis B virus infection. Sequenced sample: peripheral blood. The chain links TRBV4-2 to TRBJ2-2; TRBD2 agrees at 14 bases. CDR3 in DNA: TGTGCCAGCCAAGGGACTAGCGGGAGTATGGGGGCCCGGGAGCTGTTTTTT. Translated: CASQGTSGSMGARELFF.